This T cell receptor beta chain appears in the sequencing data of a study of blood T cell repertoires in COVID-19. About the research overall: The samples span acute and convalescent COVID-19 from the United States, Italy and Spain. Sample material is recorded as cDNA or gDNA derived from T cells, B-cell-depleted T cells, or PBMCs.

TCRdb's table, derived via immunoSEQ multiplex PCR, lists solely in-frame clones and lacks some. This table holds under 250,000 clones, around four fifths found once. The CDR3 contains 13 residues. CDR1 and CDR2 (germline): KGHSH, LQKENI. The V end lost 2 bases, the J end lost 7 bases, and 9 bases lay between the germline ends. The gene calls are TRBV18 and TRBJ1-5, with D possibly matching TRBD1 (5 bases). The sequencing input was peripheral blood. The clonotype originates from a man aged 35 to 55 with active or convalescent COVID-19. CDR3 protein: CASSPDSDQPQHF. In DNA, the CDR3 is TGTGCCAGCTCACCAGACAGCGACCAGCCCCAGCATTTT.